This note documents a single T cell receptor (beta chain) sequence. This clonotype was seen a handful of times. What this receptor recognizes is not known. There are no base qualities to consult, and no much larger clone falls within one base. The method was PCR. The sample was run on an Illumina HiSeq 2500. Molecular barcoding was employed in the preparation of TCR libraries, with unique molecular identifiers being used to normalize TCRbeta repertoire quantification. Starting from the raw public reads, TCRdb applied fastp trimming at Q25, assembled clones with MiXCR and retained in-frame beta chains. Rows with a matching CDR3 protein are joined into one entry that keeps the most common DNA and genes. The sample includes about 170,000 distinct CDR3 sequences, with around 10% observed a single time. The leading ten clones occupy around 13% of the sample. The data were obtained in a study of T-cell reconstitution after alpha-beta-depleted transplantation in children (dated by TCRdb to 2016 to 2018). With regard to the full study: Using TCR repertoire profiling, the study quantitatively followed how T-cell immune reconstitution unfolded in children after TCRalphabeta/CD19-depleted allogeneic hematopoietic cell transplantation.

Summary of the overall study and its limitations: The apparently early alphabetaT-cell count recovery about two months after transplant was reportedly dependent on only several hundred rapidly expanded clones derived from non-depleted graft cells. Hyperexpanded clone frequencies declined over subsequent months; after one year, T-cell counts and TCRbeta diversity were mostly attributed to newly produced T cells. In some patients, high TCRbeta diversity at day 60 was attributed to recipient T cells and intrathymic progenitors that had survived conditioning.

What this sample's treatment or condition label stands for: allogeneic hematopoietic cell transplantation with graft depleted of TCRalphabeta T cells and CD19 B cells. Transplant recipients were children who received TCRalphabeta/CD19-depleted allogeneic hematopoietic cell grafts. The clonotype was recovered from a boy aged 2 to 10 with acute myeloid leukemia, due to receive a stem cell transplant. This sample comprised PBMCs, obtained before TCRalphabeta/CD19-depleted stem cell transplant.

The CDR3 here reads CSARDPPGQGKNNYGYTF. The bases are TGCAGTGCTAGAGATCCCCCGGGACAGGGCAAAAATAACTATGGCTACACCTTC. The sequence is built from TRBV20-1 and TRBJ1-2; 9 central nucleotides agree with TRBD1. The germline V gene (reference sequence) supplies CDR1 DFQATT and CDR2 SNEGSKA. From the cysteine up to the phenylalanine, the CDR3 has a length of 18 residues. The sequence is cut down to CDR3 DNA, 54 bases in frame from base 1. Germline trimming: 0 bases from V, 1 base from J; junction bases outside gene matches: 12.